Sequencing of this T cell receptor beta chain was carried out in a study of PD-L1 blockade in urothelial cancer. Looking at the study overall: Blood was tested 3 weeks (second dose) and 6 weeks into treatment.

Some clones are missing from TCRdb's copy, which holds only in-frame ones; the method was immunoSEQ multiplex PCR. There are under 50,000 clones in the sample; about 81% occur only once, and 1.5% to 2% lies in the top ten. Germline loops: CDR1 SGHRS, CDR2 YFSETQ. The V segment lost 4 bases and the J segment 12 bases; nucleotides outside the gene matches: 6. The CDR3 runs to 12 residues. Stated time point: pretreatment peripheral blood. The chain recombines TRBV5-1 with TRBJ2-1; the match to TRBD1 covers 8 bases. The starting material was PBMCs, obtained around atezolizumab (anti-PD-L1) treatment. This TCR derives from a man aged 45-60 years with urothelial cancer. CDR3: CASSVVQGGQFF. CDR3 in DNA: TGCGCCAGCAGCGTAGTACAGGGGGGGCAGTTCTTC.